The rows below give T cell receptor beta chains drawn from one sample of a study of T cells in Graves' hyperthyroidism and ophthalmopathy. TCRdb re-analysed the multiplex PCR reads in MiXCR, keeping a single row per CDR3 protein. The repertoire includes around 600,000 distinct CDR3 sequences, approximately 14% of them detected once, and approximately 6.4% sits in the top ten. The sequenced material came from blood. The source is a woman aged 18-29 years with Graves' ophthalmopathy. Both conserved end residues are part of each CDR3. A D gene is named only where the DNA matches it firmly. The size of a clone is reported for some rows only, either as once, few or many, or as a class for expanded clones.

d_gene,v_gene,abundance,j_gene,CDR3nt,CDR3aa
-,TRBV6-5,many,TRBJ1-2,TGTGCCAGCAGTTACTCGTGGCAGGGGACTAGCTATGGCTACACCTTC,CASSYSWQGTSYGYTF
-,TRBV6-9,-,TRBJ1-6,TGTGCCAGCAGTTACGGACGAGGGACTTCACCCCTCCACTTT,CASSYGRGTSPLHF
TRBD2,TRBV4-1,-,TRBJ2-1,TGCGCCAGCAGCCAAGATGGCGGCCTAGCGGCTATCAATGAGCAGTTCTTC,CASSQDGGLAAINEQFF
TRBD2,TRBV20-1,-,TRBJ2-2,TGCAGTGCTAGTGGGGGGACTAGCGGGAGGGAGAGGGGGGAGCTGTTTTTT,CSASGGTSGRERGELFF
TRBD1,TRBV6-2/TRBV6-3,few,TRBJ1-5,TGTGCCAGCAGTTTCGGACAGGGGGGAGGTCAGCCCCAGCATTTT,CASSFGQGGGQPQHF
TRBD2,TRBV7-3,-,TRBJ2-7,TGTGCCAGCAGCGTCTGGGGCAGCGGGAGCTACGAGCAGTACTTC,CASSVWGSGSYEQYF
-,TRBV6-1,-,TRBJ1-1,TGTGCCAGCTCCTCTGGAGGGGCTTTCACTGAAGCTTTCTTT,CASSSGGAFTEAFF
TRBD1,TRBV2,many,TRBJ2-7,TGTGCCAGCAGTGAAATGGACAGGAACTACGAGCAGTACTTC,CASSEMDRNYEQYF
-,TRBV19,-,TRBJ2-5,TGTGCCAGTAGTAGCGGGGCCGCTTACCAAGAGACCCAGTACTTC,CASSSGAAYQETQYF
-,TRBV6-5,many,TRBJ2-7,TGTGCCAGCAGTTACTCTGAGGAACTCGCCTACGAGCAGTACTTC,CASSYSEELAYEQYF
TRBD1,TRBV18,many,TRBJ2-7,TGTGCCAGCTCCCCCGGGACAGCGAACCTCGAGCAGTACTTC,CASSPGTANLEQYF
-,TRBV28,many,TRBJ2-3,TGTGCCAGCAGTTTTGGGGTCCCCACAGATACGCAGTATTTT,CASSFGVPTDTQYF
TRBD2,TRBV7-9,-,TRBJ2-3,TGTGCCAGCAGCTTACGAAGCGGGGGCACAGATACGCAGTATTTT,CASSLRSGGTDTQYF
TRBD1,TRBV28,many,TRBJ1-5,TGTGCCAGCAGCCATATGACAGGGGGGACGGGGACCGCGGGAGGTTATCAGCCCCAGCATTTT,CASSHMTGGTGTAGGYQPQHF
-,TRBV18,-,TRBJ1-1,TGTGCCAGCTCACCTGTAAGAGAGGGCACTGAAGCTTTCTTT,CASSPVREGTEAFF
-,TRBV29-1,many,TRBJ2-7,TGCAGCGTTGAAGGGACGGACGGGACCTACGAGCAGTACTTC,CSVEGTDGTYEQYF
TRBD2,TRBV7-9,-,TRBJ2-1,TGTGCCAGCAGCTTTAGCGGGAGTATCAACAATGAGCAGTTCTTC,CASSFSGSINNEQFF